This TCR beta chain came from a study of PD-L1 blockade in urothelial cancer. The wider study: The patients had undergone anywhere from 0 to 3 prior chemotherapy regimens.

As to this clone: Its target is unknown.

The CDR3 is 14 amino acids. The germline V gene has CDR1 MGHRA and CDR2 YSYEKL. Trimming shortened V by 4 bases and J by 8 bases, and 15 bases separated the two germline ends. Study-wide results and limits: Patients with durable benefit had greater blood expansion of tumor-associated TCR clones 3 weeks into treatment.

Spiking of synthetic TCR analog templates was performed in each PCR. Here immunoSEQ multiplex PCR was the method, and the copy in TCRdb shows in-frame clones only, minus some. The sample contains about 90,000 clones, roughly nine tenths of which appear only once. The chain employs TRBV4-1 and TRBJ2-1; D possibly corresponds to TRBD2 (5 bases). The sample here was PBMCs, taken around atezolizumab (anti-PD-L1) treatment. The TCR originated in a man in his sixties with urothelial cancer. Here the CDR3 DNA reads TGCGCCAGCAGCCTTAAACTAGAATCCGATGAGCAGTTCTTC. Protein sequence: CASSLKLESDEQFF.